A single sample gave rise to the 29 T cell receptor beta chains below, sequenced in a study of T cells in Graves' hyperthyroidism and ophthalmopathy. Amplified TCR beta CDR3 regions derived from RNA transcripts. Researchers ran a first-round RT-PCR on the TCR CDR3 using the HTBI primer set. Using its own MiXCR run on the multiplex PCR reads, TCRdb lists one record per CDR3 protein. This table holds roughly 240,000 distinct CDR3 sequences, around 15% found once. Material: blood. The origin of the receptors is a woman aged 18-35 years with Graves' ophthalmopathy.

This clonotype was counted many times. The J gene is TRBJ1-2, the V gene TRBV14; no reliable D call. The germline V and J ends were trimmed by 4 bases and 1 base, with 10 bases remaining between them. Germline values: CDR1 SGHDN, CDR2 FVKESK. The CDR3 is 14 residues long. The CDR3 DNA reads TGTGCCAGCAGCCCCCAGCGAAATAACTATGGCTACACCTTC. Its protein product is CASSPQRNNYGYTF.

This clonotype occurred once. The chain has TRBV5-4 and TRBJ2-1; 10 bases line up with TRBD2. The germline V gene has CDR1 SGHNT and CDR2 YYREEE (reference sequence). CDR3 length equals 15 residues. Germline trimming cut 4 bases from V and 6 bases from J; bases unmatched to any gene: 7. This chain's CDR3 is CASSVDTSGVNEQFF. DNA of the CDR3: TGTGCCAGCAGCGTTGATACTAGCGGGGTCAATGAGCAGTTCTTC.

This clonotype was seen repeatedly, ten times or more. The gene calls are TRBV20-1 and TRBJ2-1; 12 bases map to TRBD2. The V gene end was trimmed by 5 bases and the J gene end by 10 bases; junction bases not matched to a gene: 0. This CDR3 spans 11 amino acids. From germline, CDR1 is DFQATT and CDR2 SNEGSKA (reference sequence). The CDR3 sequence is CSAGTSGEQFF. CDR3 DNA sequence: TGCAGTGCTGGGACTAGCGGGGAGCAGTTCTTC.

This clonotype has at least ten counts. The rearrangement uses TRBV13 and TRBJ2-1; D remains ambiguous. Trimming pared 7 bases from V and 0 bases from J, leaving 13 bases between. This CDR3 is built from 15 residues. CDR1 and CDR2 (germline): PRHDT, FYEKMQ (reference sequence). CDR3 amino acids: CASTIDRSSYNEQFF. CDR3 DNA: TGTGCCAGCACCATAGACCGGAGCTCCTACAATGAGCAGTTCTTC.

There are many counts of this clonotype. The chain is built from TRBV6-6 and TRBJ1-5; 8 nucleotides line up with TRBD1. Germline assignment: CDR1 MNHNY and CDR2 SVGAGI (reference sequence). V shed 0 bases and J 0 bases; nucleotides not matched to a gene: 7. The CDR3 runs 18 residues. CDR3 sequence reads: CASSYSYRGRYSNQPQHF. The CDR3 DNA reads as TGTGCCAGCAGTTACTCGTACAGGGGGAGATATAGCAATCAGCCCCAGCATTTT.

The CDR3 loop reads CASSPSSIGVTEAFF. The CDR3 DNA follows: TGTGCCAGCAGCCCATCCTCTATTGGGGTTACTGAAGCTTTCTTT. The V call is TRBV4-2, the J call TRBJ1-1, with D uncertain. Trimming took 4 bases from V and 5 from J, leaving 17 bases between them. The CDR3 is 15 amino acids. CDR1 and CDR2 (germline): LGHNA, YNFKEQ.

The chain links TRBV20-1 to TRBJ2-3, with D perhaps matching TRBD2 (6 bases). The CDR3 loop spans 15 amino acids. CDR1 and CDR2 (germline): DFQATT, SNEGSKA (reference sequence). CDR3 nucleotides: TGCAGCGCCCAGGTGGGACTCACTAGCACAGATACGCAGTATTTT. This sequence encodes CSAQVGLTSTDTQYF.

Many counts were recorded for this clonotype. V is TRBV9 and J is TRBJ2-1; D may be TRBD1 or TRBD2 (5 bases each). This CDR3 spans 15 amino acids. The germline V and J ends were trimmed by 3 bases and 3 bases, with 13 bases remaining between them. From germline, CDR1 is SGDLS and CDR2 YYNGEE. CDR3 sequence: CASSEWDAGYNEQFF. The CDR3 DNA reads TGTGCCAGCAGCGAATGGGACGCAGGCTACAATGAGCAGTTCTTC.

CDR3 sequence reads: CASSSYSNQETQYF. The DNA for the CDR3 is TGTGCCAGCAGCTCCTATTCGAATCAAGAGACCCAGTACTTC. The V gene is TRBV7-2, the J gene TRBJ2-5; D is uncertain. In germline, CDR1 is SGHTA, CDR2 FQGNSA. V was shortened by 4 bases and J by 2 bases, with 11 bases between the two germline ends. CDR3 length equals 14 residues.

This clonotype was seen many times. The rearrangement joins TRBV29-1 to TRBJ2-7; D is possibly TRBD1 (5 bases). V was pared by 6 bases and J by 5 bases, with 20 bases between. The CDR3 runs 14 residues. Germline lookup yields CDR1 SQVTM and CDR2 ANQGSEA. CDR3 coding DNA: TGCAGCGTCGTACAACAAGGGGTGCCGGACGAGCAGTACTTC. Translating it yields CSVVQQGVPDEQYF.

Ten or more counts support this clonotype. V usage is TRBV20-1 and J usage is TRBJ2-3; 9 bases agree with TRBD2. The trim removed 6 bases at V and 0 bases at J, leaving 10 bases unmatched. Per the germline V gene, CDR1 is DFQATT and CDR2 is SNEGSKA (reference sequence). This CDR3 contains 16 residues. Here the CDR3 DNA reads TGCAGTGCCCACGGACTAGCGTTACCCAGCACAGATACGCAGTATTTT. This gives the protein CSAHGLALPSTDTQYF.

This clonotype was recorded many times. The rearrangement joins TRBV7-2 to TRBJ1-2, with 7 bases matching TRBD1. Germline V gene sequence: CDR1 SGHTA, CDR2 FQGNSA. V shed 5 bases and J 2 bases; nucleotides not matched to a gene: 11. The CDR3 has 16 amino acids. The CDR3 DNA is TGTGCCAGCAGCCCCTCCGACAGGGTCGGAAACTATGGCTACACCTTC. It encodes CASSPSDRVGNYGYTF.

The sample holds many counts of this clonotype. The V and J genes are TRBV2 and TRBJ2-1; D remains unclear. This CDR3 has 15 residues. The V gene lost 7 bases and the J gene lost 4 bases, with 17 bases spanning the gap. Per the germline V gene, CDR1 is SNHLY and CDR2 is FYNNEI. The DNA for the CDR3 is TGTGCCAGCACCAAGGGTGGGCTCGATTACAATGAGCAGTTCTTC. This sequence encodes CASTKGGLDYNEQFF.

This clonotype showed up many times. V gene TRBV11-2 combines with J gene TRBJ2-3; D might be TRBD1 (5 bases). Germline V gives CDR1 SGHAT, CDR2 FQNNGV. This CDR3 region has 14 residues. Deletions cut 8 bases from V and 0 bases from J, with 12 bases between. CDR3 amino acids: CASSDRASTDTQYF. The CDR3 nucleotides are TGTGCCAGCTCCGACAGAGCTAGCACAGATACGCAGTATTTT.

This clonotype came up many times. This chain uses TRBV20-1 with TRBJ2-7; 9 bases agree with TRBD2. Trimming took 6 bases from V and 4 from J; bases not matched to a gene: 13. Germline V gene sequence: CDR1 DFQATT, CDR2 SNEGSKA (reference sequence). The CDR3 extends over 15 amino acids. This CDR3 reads CSATVPGLALYEQYF. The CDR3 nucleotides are TGCAGTGCCACAGTACCGGGACTAGCTTTATACGAGCAGTACTTC.

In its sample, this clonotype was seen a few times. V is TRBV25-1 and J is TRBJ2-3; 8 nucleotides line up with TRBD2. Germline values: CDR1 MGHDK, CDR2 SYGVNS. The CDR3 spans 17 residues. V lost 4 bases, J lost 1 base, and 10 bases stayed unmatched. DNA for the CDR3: TGTGCCAGCAGTGCTTATTCCGGGACTAGGGGCACAGATACGCAGTATTTT. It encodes CASSAYSGTRGTDTQYF.

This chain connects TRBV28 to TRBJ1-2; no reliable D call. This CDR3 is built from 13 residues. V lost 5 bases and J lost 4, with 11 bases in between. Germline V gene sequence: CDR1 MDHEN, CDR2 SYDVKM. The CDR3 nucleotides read TGTGCCAGCAGTGACGGTGGTGCCTATGGCTACACCTTC. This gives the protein CASSDGGAYGYTF.

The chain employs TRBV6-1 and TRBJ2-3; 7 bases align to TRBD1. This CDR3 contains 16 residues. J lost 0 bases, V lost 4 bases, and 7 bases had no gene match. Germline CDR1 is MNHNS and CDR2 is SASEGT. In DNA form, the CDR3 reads TGTGCCAGCAGTGGCATCCGGGACAGCAGCACAGATACGCAGTATTTT. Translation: CASSGIRDSSTDTQYF.

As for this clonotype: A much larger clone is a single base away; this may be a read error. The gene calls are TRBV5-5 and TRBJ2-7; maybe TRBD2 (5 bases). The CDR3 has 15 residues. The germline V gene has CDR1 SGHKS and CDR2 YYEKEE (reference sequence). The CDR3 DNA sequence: TGTGCCAGCAGCTTATCTGGTGGGGAGTACGGCGAGCAGTGCTTC. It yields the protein CASSLSGGEYGEQCF.

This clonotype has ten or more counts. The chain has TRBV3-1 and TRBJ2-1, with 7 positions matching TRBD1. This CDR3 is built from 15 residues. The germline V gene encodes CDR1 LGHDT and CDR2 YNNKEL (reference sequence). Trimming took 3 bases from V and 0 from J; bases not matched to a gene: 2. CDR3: CASSQAGGSYNEQFF. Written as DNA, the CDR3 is TGTGCCAGCAGCCAGGCAGGGGGCTCCTACAATGAGCAGTTCTTC.

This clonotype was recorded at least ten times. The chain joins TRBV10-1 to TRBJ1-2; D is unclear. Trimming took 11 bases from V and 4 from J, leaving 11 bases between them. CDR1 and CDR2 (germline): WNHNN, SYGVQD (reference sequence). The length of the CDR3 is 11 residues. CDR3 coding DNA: TGCGCCTGGTATTTCGGCTATGGCTACACCTTC. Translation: CAWYFGYGYTF.

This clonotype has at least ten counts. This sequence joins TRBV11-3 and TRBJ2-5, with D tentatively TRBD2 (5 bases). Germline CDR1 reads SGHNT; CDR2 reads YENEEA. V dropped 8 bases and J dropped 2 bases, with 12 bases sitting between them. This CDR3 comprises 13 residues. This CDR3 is CASSPGIQETQYF. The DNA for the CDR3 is TGTGCCAGCTCCCCCGGGATTCAAGAGACCCAGTACTTC.

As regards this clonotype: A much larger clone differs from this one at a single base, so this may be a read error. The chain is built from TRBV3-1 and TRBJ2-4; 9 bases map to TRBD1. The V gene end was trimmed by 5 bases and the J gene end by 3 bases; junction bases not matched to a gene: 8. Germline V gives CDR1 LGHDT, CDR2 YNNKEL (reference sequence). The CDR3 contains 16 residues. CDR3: CASSATGGWSKNIQYF. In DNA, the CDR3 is TGTGCCAGCAGCGCAACAGGGGGCTGGAGCAAAAACATTCAGTACTTC.

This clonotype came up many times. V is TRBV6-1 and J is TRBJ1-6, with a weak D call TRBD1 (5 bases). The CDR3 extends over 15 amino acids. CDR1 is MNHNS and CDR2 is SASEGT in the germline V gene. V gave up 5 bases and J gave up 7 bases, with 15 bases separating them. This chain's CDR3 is CASSKDGTENSPLHF. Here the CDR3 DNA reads TGTGCCAGCAGTAAAGACGGGACGGAGAATTCACCCCTCCACTTT.

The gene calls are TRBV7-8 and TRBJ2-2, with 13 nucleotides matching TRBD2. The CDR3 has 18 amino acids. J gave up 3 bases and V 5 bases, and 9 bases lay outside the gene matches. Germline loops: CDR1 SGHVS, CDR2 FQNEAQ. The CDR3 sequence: CASSPGATSGRHTGELFF. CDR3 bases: TGTGCCAGCAGCCCGGGGGCGACTAGCGGGAGGCACACCGGGGAGCTGTTTTTT.

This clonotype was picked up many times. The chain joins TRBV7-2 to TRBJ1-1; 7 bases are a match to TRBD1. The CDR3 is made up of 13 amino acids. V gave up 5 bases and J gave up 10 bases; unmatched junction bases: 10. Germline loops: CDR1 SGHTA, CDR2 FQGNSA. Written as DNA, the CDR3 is TGTGCCAGCAGCCCCGGACAGGAAATTTCAGCTTTCTTT. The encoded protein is CASSPGQEISAFF.

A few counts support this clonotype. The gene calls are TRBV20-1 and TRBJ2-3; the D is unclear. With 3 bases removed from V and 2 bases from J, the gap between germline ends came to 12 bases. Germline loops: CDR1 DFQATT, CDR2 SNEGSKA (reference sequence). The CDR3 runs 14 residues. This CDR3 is CSASRAGHTDTQYF. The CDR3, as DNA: TGCAGTGCTAGCCGTGCCGGCCACACAGATACGCAGTATTTT.

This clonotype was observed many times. The CDR3 is CASSLDPAEAFF. The CDR3 DNA follows: TGTGCCAGCAGCTTAGATCCCGCTGAAGCTTTCTTT. The chain uses TRBV11-3 and TRBJ1-1; no definite D call. The V and J ends lost 0 bases and 6 bases respectively, with 5 bases between them. Germline values: CDR1 SGHNT, CDR2 YENEEA. The CDR3 covers 12 residues.

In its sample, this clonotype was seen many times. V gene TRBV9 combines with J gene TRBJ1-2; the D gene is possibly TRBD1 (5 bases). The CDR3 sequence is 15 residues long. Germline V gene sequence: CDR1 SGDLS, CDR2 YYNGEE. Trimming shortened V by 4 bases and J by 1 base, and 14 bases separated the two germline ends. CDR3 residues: CASSTRRGDNYGYTF. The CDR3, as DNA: TGTGCCAGCAGCACCCGCCGGGGCGATAACTATGGCTACACCTTC.